The rows below give T cell receptor beta chains drawn from one sample of a study of shared clonotypes between healthy human individuals. Clones were read by immunoSEQ multiplex PCR, and TCRdb kept only the in-frame ones, dropping some. The data show some 510,000 clones, around 79% seen once. Sample: PBMCs. Receptor source: a woman aged 40 to 49 in good health. Some clones in this sample may be carry-over from other donors' samples. CDR3s include the opening cysteine and the closing phenylalanine or tryptophan. The D gene is left open where the match is weak. Rows give clone size only sometimes, using once, few, many, or a class for an expanded clone.

.,TRBJ2-7,TRBV14,.,TGTGCCAGCAGCCACGCGAGCTACTTCGAGCAGTACTTC,CASSHASYFEQYF
.,TRBJ2-3,TRBV27,.,TGTGCCAGCAGTAGGGCCCAGGGGCGTAGCACAGATACGCAGTATTTT,CASSRAQGRSTDTQYF
TRBD1,TRBJ2-7,TRBV7-3,.,TGTGCCAGCAGACCAGACAGGGGCCTCTCCTACGAGCAGTACTTC,CASRPDRGLSYEQYF
.,TRBJ2-1,TRBV28,.,TGTGCCAGCAGTGGTAGCGTCTACAATGAGCAGTTCTTC,CASSGSVYNEQFF
TRBD1,TRBJ1-1,TRBV10-3,few,TGTGCCATCAGTAAGAACCCGGGACAGGGGAACACTGAAGCTTTCTTT,CAISKNPGQGNTEAFF
TRBD1,TRBJ2-7,TRBV5-8,few,TGTGCCAGCAGCCGGACAGGGCGGTACGAGCAGTACTTC,CASSRTGRYEQYF
.,TRBJ2-2,TRBV4-1,.,TGCGCCAGCAGCCAACCAAGGGCTCTTCCCATCGGGGAGCTGTTTTTT,CASSQPRALPIGELFF
TRBD1,TRBJ2-7,TRBV13,.,TGTGCCAGCAGCTACCAGGGGGCGGCTTCCTACGAGCAGTACTTC,CASSYQGAASYEQYF
TRBD2,TRBJ2-6,TRBV7-3,once,TGTGCCAGCAGCCCCGGACTAGCGGGAGTGTATGGGGCCAACGTCCTGACTTTC,CASSPGLAGVYGANVLTF
TRBD1,TRBJ2-2,TRBV15,.,TGTGCCACCAGCAGAGACAGACAGGGTATAGACGGGGAGCTGTTTTTT,CATSRDRQGIDGELFF
.,TRBJ2-7,TRBV28,.,TGTGCCAGCAGTTCGATTGCCCGGGGCCGGGTCTACGAGCAGTACTTC,CASSSIARGRVYEQYF
.,TRBJ2-5,TRBV5-4,.,TGTGCCAGCAGCACCGGAGCCGCGCGAGAGACCCAGTACTTC,CASSTGAARETQYF
.,TRBJ2-2,TRBV28,.,TGTGCCAGCAGTTTAATGCGGATACGATACACCGGGGAGCTGTTTTTT,CASSLMRIRYTGELFF
.,TRBJ2-7,TRBV7-2,.,TGTGCCAGCAGTCCGGACAGAGTATCCTACGAGCAGTACTTC,CASSPDRVSYEQYF
TRBD1,TRBJ1-1,TRBV7-9,few,TGTGCCAGCAGCCCACGACAGGGAAGGGGCACTGAAGCTTTCTTT,CASSPRQGRGTEAFF
.,TRBJ2-5,TRBV7-3,.,TGTGCCAGCAGCTTAAACCCTACGGGGTACCAAGAGACCCAGTACTTC,CASSLNPTGYQETQYF
.,TRBJ2-2,TRBV7-9,.,TGTGCCAGCAGCTTGGGGATGGTCACCGGGGAGCTGTTTTTT,CASSLGMVTGELFF
.,TRBJ1-3,TRBV5-1,.,TGCGCCAGCAGCTTGAGAGGCGATGGAAACACCATATATTTT,CASSLRGDGNTIYF
.,TRBJ2-1,TRBV12-1,many,.,CASSFWASGNIANEQFF
TRBD1,TRBJ1-1,TRBV28,.,TGTGCCAGCAGCCAGGGGGGTCCCCGAACAGCTTTCTTT,CASSQGGPRTAFF
.,TRBJ1-5,TRBV7-9,.,TGTGCCAGCAGCTTAATCGGCAGAAACAGCAATCAGCCCCAGCATTTT,CASSLIGRNSNQPQHF
.,TRBJ2-3,TRBV28,.,TGTGCCAGCAGTTCTCCCTCGGGGTCGCGCACAGATACGCAGTATTTT,CASSSPSGSRTDTQYF
.,TRBJ1-1,TRBV5-1,few,TGCGCCAGCAGCTTGGCGGCGAACACTGAAGCTTTCTTT,CASSLAANTEAFF
TRBD1,TRBJ1-2,TRBV4-1,.,TGCGCCAGCAGGCCCCCGGGACAGGCCTATGGCTACACCTTC,CASRPPGQAYGYTF
.,TRBJ1-4,TRBV2,.,TGTGCCAGCAGTGATTACAAGGATACTAATGAAAAACTGTTTTTT,CASSDYKDTNEKLFF
TRBD1,TRBJ1-1,TRBV7-9,.,TGTGCCAGCAGCTCCTCAACAGGGGAGACTGAAGCTTTCTTT,CASSSSTGETEAFF
.,TRBJ1-2,TRBV19,.,TGTGCCAGTAGTCCCCGGGAAGGCGGCTACACCTTC,CASSPREGGYTF
TRBD1,TRBJ2-7,TRBV6-6,.,TGTGCCAGCAGTAACCCAGGGGGCTCCTACGAGCAGTACTTC,CASSNPGGSYEQYF
TRBD2,TRBJ2-3,TRBV4-2,once,TGTGCCAGCAGCCAAGGCACCGGGACTAGCGGGAGTAATACGCAGTATTTT,CASSQGTGTSGSNTQYF